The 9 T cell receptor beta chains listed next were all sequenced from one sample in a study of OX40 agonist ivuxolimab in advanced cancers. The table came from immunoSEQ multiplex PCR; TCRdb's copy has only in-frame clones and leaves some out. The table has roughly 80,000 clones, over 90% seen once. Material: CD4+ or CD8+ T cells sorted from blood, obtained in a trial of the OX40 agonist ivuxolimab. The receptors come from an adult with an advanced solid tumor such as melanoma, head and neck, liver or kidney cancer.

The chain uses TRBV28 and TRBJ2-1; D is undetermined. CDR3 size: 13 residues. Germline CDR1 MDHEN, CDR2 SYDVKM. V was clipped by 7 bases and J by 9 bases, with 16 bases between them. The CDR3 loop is CASTTPSRTEQFF. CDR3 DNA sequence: TGTGCCAGCACCACCCCCAGTCGGACTGAGCAGTTCTTC.

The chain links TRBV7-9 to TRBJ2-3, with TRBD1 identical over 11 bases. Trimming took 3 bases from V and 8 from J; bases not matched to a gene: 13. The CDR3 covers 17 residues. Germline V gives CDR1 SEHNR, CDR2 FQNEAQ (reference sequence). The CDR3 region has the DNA TGTGCCAGCAGCTTTTTCCTCGGACAGGGGGCCGTAGGTACGCAGTATTTT. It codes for CASSFFLGQGAVGTQYF.

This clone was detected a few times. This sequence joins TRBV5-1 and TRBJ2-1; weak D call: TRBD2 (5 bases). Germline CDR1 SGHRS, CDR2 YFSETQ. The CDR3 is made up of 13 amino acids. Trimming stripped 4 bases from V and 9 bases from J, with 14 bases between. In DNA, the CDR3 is TGCGCCAGCAGCCCCGAGACTACGCCTGAGCAGTTCTTC. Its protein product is CASSPETTPEQFF.

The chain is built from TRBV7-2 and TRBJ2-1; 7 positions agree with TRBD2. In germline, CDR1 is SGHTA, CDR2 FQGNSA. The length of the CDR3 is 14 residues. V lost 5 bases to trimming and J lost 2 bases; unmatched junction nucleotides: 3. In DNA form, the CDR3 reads TGTGCCAGCAGCCGGGGGGTTACCTACAATGAGCAGTTCTTC. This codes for CASSRGVTYNEQFF. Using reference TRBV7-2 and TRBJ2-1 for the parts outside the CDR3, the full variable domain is GAGVSQSPSNKVTEKGKDVELRCDPISGHTALYWYRQSLGQGLEFLIYFQGNSAPDKSGLPSDRFSAERTGGSVSTLTIQRTQQEDSAVYLCASSRGVTYNEQFFGPGTRLTVL.

The CDR3 loop is CATSRFDRANQPQHF. The CDR3 DNA reads as TGTGCCACCAGCAGATTCGACAGGGCAAATCAGCCCCAGCATTTT. The chain has TRBV15 and TRBJ1-5; 7 bases are a match to TRBD1. The V gene's germline CDR1 is LNHNV and CDR2 YYDKDF (reference sequence). The CDR3 length is 15 residues. J lost 4 bases, V lost 2 bases, and 5 bases had no gene match.

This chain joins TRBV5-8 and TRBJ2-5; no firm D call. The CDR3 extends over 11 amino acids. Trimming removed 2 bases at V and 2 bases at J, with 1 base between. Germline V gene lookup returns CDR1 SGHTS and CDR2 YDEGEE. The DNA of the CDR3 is TGTGCCAGCAGCTTACAAGAGACCCAGTACTTC. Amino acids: CASSLQETQYF.

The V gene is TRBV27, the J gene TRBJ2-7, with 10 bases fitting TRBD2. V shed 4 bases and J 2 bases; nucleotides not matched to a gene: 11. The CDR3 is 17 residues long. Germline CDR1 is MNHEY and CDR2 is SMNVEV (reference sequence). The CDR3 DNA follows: TGTGCCAGCAGTTCCGTTTGGGCTAGCGGGAGAGCCTACGAGCAGTACTTC. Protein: CASSSVWASGRAYEQYF.

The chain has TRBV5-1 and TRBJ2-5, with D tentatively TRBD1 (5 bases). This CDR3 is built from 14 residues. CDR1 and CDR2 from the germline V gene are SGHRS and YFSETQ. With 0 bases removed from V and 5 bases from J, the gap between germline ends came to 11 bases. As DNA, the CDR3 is TGCGCCAGCAGCTTGGCCAGGGCAGGGGAGACCCAGTACTTC. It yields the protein CASSLARAGETQYF.

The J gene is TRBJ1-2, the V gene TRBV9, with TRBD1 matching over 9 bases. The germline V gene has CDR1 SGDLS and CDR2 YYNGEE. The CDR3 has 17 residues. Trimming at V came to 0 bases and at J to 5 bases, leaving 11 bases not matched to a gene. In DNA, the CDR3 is TGTGCCAGCAGCGTAGGGGGACAGGGAACGGGGCGTTATGGCTACACCTTC. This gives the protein CASSVGGQGTGRYGYTF.